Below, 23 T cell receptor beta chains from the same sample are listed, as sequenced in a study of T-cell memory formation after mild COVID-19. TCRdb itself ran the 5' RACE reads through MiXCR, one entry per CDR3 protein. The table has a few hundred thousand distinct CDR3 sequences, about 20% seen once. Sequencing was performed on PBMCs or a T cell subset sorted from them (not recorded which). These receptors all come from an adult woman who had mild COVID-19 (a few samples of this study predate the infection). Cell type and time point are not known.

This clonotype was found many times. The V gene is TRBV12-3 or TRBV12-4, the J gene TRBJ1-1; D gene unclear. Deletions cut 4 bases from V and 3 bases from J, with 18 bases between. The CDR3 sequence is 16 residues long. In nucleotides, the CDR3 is TGTGCCAGCAGTTCACCTGATTGGGGAGGTGACACTGAAGCTTTCTTT. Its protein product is CASSSPDWGGDTEAFF.

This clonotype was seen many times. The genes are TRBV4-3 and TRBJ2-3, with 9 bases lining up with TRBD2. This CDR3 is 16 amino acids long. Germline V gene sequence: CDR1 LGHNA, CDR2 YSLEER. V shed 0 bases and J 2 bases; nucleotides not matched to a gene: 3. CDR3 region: CASSQDTSGSTDTQYF. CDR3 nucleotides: TGCGCCAGCAGCCAAGATACTAGCGGGTCCACAGATACGCAGTATTTT.

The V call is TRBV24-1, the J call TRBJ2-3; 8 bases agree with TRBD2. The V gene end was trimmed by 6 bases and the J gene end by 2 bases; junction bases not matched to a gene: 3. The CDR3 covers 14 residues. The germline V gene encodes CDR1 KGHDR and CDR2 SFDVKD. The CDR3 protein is CATSQLADTDTQYF. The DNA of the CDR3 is TGTGCCACCAGTCAACTAGCGGACACAGATACGCAGTATTTT.

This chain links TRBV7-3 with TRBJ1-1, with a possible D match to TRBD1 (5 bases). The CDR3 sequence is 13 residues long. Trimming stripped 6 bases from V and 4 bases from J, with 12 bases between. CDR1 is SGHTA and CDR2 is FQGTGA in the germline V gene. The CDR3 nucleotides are TGTGCCAGCAGTCAAGCGGGGGGCACTGAAGCTTTCTTT. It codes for CASSQAGGTEAFF.

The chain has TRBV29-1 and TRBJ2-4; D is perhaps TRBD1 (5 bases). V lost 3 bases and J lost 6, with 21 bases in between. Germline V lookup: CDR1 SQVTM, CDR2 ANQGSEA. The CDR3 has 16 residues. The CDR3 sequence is CSVEGWGSDVGNIQYF. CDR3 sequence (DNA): TGCAGCGTTGAGGGGTGGGGCTCGGATGTCGGAAACATTCAGTACTTC.

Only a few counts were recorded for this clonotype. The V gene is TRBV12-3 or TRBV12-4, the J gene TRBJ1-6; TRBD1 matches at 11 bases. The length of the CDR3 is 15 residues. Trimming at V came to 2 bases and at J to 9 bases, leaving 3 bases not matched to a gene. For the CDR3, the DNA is TGTGCCAGCAGTTTATTCGGGACAGGGGGTTCACCCCTCCACTTT. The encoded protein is CASSLFGTGGSPLHF.

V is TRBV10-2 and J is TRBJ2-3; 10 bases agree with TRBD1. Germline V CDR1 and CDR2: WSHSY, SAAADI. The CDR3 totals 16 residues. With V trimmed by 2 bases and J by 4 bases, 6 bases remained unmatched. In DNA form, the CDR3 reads TGCGCCAGCAGTGAGGGACAGGGGGTAGGCGCAGATACGCAGTATTTT. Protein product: CASSEGQGVGADTQYF.

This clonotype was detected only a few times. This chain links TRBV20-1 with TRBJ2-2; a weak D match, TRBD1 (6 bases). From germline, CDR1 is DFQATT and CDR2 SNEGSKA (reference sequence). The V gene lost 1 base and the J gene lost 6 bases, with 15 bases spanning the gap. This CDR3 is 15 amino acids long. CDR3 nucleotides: TGCAGTGCTAGAGTAACAGGGTTGGTGGCCGGGGAGCTGTTTTTT. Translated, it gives CSARVTGLVAGELFF.

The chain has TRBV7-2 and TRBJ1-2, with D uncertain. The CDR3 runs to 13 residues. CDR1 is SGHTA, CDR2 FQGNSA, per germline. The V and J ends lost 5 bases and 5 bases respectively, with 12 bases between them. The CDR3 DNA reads TGTGCCAGCAGCCCCCGTAGTAGGTATGGCTACACCTTC. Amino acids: CASSPRSRYGYTF.

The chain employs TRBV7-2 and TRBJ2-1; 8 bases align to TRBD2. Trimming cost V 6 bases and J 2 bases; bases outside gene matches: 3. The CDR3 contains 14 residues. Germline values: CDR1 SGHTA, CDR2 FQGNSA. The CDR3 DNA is TGTGCCAGCAGACCGGGACTAGCCTACAATGAGCAGTTCTTC. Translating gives CASRPGLAYNEQFF.

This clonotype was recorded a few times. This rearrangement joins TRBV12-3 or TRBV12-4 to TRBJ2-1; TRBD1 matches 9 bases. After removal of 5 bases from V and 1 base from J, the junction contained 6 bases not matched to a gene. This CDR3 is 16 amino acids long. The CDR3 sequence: CASSGEGTGSYNEQFF. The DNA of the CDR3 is TGTGCCAGCAGTGGGGAAGGGACAGGGTCCTACAATGAGCAGTTCTTC.

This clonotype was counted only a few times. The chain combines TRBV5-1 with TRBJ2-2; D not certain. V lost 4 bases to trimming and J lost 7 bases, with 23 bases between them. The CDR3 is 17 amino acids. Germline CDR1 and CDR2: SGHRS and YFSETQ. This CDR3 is CASSLRQATARIGELFF. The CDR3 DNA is TGCGCCAGCAGCCTTCGACAAGCCACAGCTAGGATCGGGGAGCTGTTTTTT.

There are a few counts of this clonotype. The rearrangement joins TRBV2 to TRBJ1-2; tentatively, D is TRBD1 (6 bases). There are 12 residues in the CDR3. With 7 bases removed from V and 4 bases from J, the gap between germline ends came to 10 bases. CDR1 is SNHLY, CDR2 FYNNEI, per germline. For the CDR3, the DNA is TGTGCCAGCATAGGGGGGGTCTATGGCTACACCTTC. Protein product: CASIGGVYGYTF.

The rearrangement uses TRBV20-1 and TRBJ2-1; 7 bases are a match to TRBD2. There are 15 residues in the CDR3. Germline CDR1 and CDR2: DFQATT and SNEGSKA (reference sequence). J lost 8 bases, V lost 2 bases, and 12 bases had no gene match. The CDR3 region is CSARPDGGGPHEQFF. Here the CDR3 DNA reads TGCAGTGCTAGACCCGATGGGGGAGGGCCTCATGAGCAGTTCTTC.

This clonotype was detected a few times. The CDR3 DNA sequence: TGCAGTGCTAGGGTACTAGCGGGGGGAGTCGGGACAGATACGCAGTATTTT. Amino acid sequence: CSARVLAGGVGTDTQYF. This chain uses TRBV20-1 with TRBJ2-3, with 12 bases that match TRBD2. In germline, CDR1 is DFQATT, CDR2 SNEGSKA (reference sequence). The length of the CDR3 is 17 residues. J gave up 3 bases and V 3 bases, and 10 bases lay outside the gene matches.

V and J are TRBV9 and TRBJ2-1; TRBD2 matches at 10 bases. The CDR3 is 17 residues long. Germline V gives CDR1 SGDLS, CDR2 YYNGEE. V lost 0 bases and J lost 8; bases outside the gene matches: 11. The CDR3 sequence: CASSVAGGLAWGHEQFF. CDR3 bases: TGTGCCAGCAGCGTAGCGGGGGGACTAGCGTGGGGGCATGAGCAGTTCTTC.

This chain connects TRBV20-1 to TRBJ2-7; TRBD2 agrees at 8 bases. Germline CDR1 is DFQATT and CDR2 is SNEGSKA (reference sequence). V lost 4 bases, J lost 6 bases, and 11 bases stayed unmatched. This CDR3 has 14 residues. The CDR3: CSAKDSGKSPEQYF. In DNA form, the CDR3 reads TGCAGTGCTAAAGATAGCGGGAAGTCTCCCGAGCAGTACTTC.

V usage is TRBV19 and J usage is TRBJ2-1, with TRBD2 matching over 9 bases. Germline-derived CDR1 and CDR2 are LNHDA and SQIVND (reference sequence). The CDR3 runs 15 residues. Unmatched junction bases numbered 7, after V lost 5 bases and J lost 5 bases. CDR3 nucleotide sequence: TGTGCCAGTAGTCCCGGACTAGCGTGGAACAATGAGCAGTTCTTC. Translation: CASSPGLAWNNEQFF.

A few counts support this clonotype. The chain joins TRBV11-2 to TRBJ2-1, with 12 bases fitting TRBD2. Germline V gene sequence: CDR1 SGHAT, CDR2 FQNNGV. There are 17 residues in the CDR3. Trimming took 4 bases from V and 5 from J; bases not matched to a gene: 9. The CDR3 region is CASSSQLAGGHHNEQFF. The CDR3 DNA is TGTGCCAGCAGCTCGCAACTAGCGGGGGGTCATCACAATGAGCAGTTCTTC.

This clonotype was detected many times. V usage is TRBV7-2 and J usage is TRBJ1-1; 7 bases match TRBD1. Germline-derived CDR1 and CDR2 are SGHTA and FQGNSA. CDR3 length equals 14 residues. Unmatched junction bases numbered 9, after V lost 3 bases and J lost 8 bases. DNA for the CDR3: TGTGCCAGCAGCTTCCGACCCCGGGACAGCGAAGCTTTCTTT. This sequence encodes CASSFRPRDSEAFF.

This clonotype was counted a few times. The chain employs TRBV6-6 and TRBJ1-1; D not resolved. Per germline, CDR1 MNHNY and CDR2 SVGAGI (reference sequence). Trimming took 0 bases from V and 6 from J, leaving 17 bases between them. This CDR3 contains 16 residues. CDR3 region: CASSYSAVLKGAEAFF. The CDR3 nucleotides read TGTGCCAGCAGTTACTCAGCGGTCCTCAAAGGAGCTGAAGCTTTCTTT.

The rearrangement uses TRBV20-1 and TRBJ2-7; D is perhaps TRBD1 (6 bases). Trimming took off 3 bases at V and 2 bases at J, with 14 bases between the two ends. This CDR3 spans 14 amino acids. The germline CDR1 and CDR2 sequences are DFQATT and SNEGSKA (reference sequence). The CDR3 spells CSARSTGMAYEQYF. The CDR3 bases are TGCAGTGCTAGGTCAACAGGGATGGCCTACGAGCAGTACTTC.

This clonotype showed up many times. Here the CDR3 reads CASSSSGSGEQYF. CDR3 nucleotide sequence: TGCGCCAGCAGTTCTAGCGGCTCGGGGGAGCAGTACTTC. This chain connects TRBV5-1 to TRBJ2-7, with 7 bases matching TRBD2. Germline V gene lookup returns CDR1 SGHRS and CDR2 YFSETQ. This CDR3 is built from 13 residues. With V trimmed by 5 bases and J by 7 bases, 9 bases remained unmatched.